Listed below are T cell receptor beta chains from one sample, sequenced in a study of Graves' ophthalmopathy and Graves' hyperthyroidism. Each CDR3 protein is one row after TCRdb ran MiXCR on the multiplex PCR reads. The sample lists around 520,000 distinct CDR3 sequences, just under 40% occurring once. Input material: peripheral blood or thyroid tissue (not recorded which). These receptors came from an adult man with Graves' hyperthyroidism. Each CDR3 is given with its conserved first and last residue. A D gene is named only where the DNA matches it firmly. Not all rows give a size; the values are once, few, many and, for expanded clones, a class.

D,V,J,length,size,DNA,CDR3
NA,TRBV10-3,TRBJ1-2,16,once,TGTGCCAGCTCACCACGACGGGACCGACAGTCCTATGGCTACACCTTC,CASSPRRDRQSYGYTF
NA,TRBV12-3/TRBV12-4,TRBJ1-6,14,many,TGTGCCAGCAGTTTATCCGCGGGGAATTCACCCCTCCACTTT,CASSLSAGNSPLHF
TRBD1,TRBV7-9,TRBJ1-4,14,NA,TGTGCCAGCAGCTTGACAGGGGCTGAAGAAAAACTGTTTTTT,CASSLTGAEEKLFF
NA,TRBV6-1,TRBJ2-7,16,NA,TGTGCCAGCAGTTACTCGACCAGCGGTGGCTCCTACGAGCAGTACTTC,CASSYSTSGGSYEQYF
NA,TRBV6-5,TRBJ1-6,16,many,TGTGCCAGCAGTTACAACTCCGGGGGGCCTGGTTCACCCCTCCACTTT,CASSYNSGGPGSPLHF
NA,TRBV5-1,TRBJ1-1,12,once,TGCGCCAGCAGCTTTTTGGGCGGGACTTACACCTTT,CASSFLGGTYTF
NA,TRBV19,TRBJ2-7,15,few,TGTGCCAGTAGTCCCGTAGCAGTGAGCTCCTACGAGCAGTACTTC,CASSPVAVSSYEQYF
NA,TRBV7-2,TRBJ1-2,13,many,TGTGCCAGCAGCTTAAGTGCAGGGAGTGGCTACACCTTC,CASSLSAGSGYTF
NA,TRBV19,TRBJ2-6,13,many,TGTGCCAGTACTTCCCAGACAGGCTTGGGCCTGACTTTC,CASTSQTGLGLTF
NA,TRBV6-5,TRBJ2-6,16,many,TGTGCCAGCAGAGACTCCGGCCCTTCTGGGGCCAACGTCCTGACTTTC,CASRDSGPSGANVLTF
NA,TRBV29-1,TRBJ1-1,11,NA,TGCAGCGAAGGGGCGAACACTGAAGCTTTCTTT,CSEGANTEAFF
TRBD1,TRBV29-1,TRBJ1-3,12,NA,TGCAGCCAGACAGGGCCTGGAAACACCATATATTTT,CSQTGPGNTIYF
NA,TRBV7-2,TRBJ2-5,14,many,TGTGCCAGCAGCCCCGGGACCTCGTGGGAGACCCAGTACTTC,CASSPGTSWETQYF
TRBD2,TRBV5-1,TRBJ2-3,15,NA,TGCGCCAGCAGCGAAAGCGGGATCCTCACAGATACGCAGTATTTT,CASSESGILTDTQYF
NA,TRBV12-3/TRBV12-4,TRBJ2-2,17,NA,TGTGCCAGCAGTTTTGAGGCAGGGCCGACGAACACCGGGGAGCTGTTTTTT,CASSFEAGPTNTGELFF
NA,TRBV5-4,TRBJ2-6,14,NA,TGTGCCAGCAGCTTGAGGGATGGGGCCAACGTCCTGACTTTC,CASSLRDGANVLTF
TRBD1,TRBV12-3/TRBV12-4,TRBJ1-4,16,NA,TGTGCCAGCAGGCGAGGGGGCGGTGCAACTAATGAAAAACTGTTTTTT,CASRRGGGATNEKLFF
NA,TRBV5-8,TRBJ2-7,17,NA,TGTGCCAGCAGCTTCGGGTGGGGTAGCGGAGAATCCTACGAGCAGTACTTC,CASSFGWGSGESYEQYF
TRBD1,TRBV7-9,TRBJ2-2,14,once,TGTGCCAGCCAGACAACAGGGGACACCGGGGAGCTGTTTTTT,CASQTTGDTGELFF
NA,TRBV2,TRBJ1-2,16,few,TGTGCCAGCTTCTTAACTAGGGGCGGCCCTAACTATGGCTACACCTTC,CASFLTRGGPNYGYTF
TRBD1,TRBV12-3/TRBV12-4,TRBJ1-2,15,few,TGTGCCAGCAGTTATGGACAGGGGGGATGGTATGGCTACACCTTC,CASSYGQGGWYGYTF
NA,TRBV7-9,TRBJ1-1,12,NA,TGTGCCAGCGCACTCGGGTGGACTGAAGCTTTCTTT,CASALGWTEAFF
NA,TRBV7-3,TRBJ2-1,16,few,TGTGCCAGCAGCTTATCCGGTAGCGAGTCCTACAATGAGCAGTTCTTC,CASSLSGSESYNEQFF
TRBD2,TRBV9,TRBJ2-5,15,NA,TGTGCCAGCAGCGTAGACGGGGGGGCCCAAGAGACCCAGTACTTC,CASSVDGGAQETQYF
TRBD1,TRBV6-6,TRBJ1-5,15,many,TGTGCCAGCAGTTGGGGGAGGACAGGGGATCAGCCCCAGCATTTT,CASSWGRTGDQPQHF
NA,TRBV20-1,TRBJ1-1,15,many,TGCAGTGCTAGGCCGGCAGCTACTATGAACACTGAAGCTTTCTTT,CSARPAATMNTEAFF
NA,TRBV6-4,TRBJ2-3,16,few,TGTGCCAGCTCCCAGGGGTCGGCTTCGTTCACAGATACGCAGTATTTT,CASSQGSASFTDTQYF
NA,TRBV28,TRBJ1-4,13,many,TGTGCCAGCAGTCCATCGCAGGGGGAAAAACTGTTTTTT,CASSPSQGEKLFF
NA,TRBV24-1,TRBJ2-2,12,many,TGTGCCACCAGTGAAGGGGCCGGGGAGCTGTTTTTT,CATSEGAGELFF
NA,TRBV28,TRBJ1-1,9,NA,TGTGCCGTGGGCACTGAAGCTTTCTTT,CAVGTEAFF
TRBD1,TRBV27,TRBJ1-6,16,NA,TGTGCCAGCAGAAAAGGGGGCGGTTCCTATAATTCACCCCTCCACTTT,CASRKGGGSYNSPLHF
TRBD1,TRBV29-1,TRBJ1-2,15,NA,TGCAGCGTCGAATGGGACAGAGGCGGAAACTATGGCTACACCTTC,CSVEWDRGGNYGYTF
NA,TRBV4-1,TRBJ2-6,17,NA,TGCGCCAGCAGCCAAGATTTAGGGATCGGTGGGGCCAACGTCCTGACTTTC,CASSQDLGIGGANVLTF
TRBD1,TRBV10-1,TRBJ2-1,14,few,TGCGCCAGCAGTCCTCGACAGGGACGGAATGAGCAGTTCTTC,CASSPRQGRNEQFF
NA,TRBV6-5,TRBJ1-1,16,many,TGTGCCAGCAGTTCGGGACCGAAGCTCGTAGGCACTGAAGCTTTCTTT,CASSSGPKLVGTEAFF
NA,TRBV2,TRBJ1-2,15,many,TGTGCCAGCAGTCCCCCCGATCTAAGCGGGTATGGCTACACCTTC,CASSPPDLSGYGYTF
TRBD1,TRBV2,TRBJ1-4,14,NA,TGTGCCAGCAGTATCGGACAGGGGAGCGAAAAACTGTTTTTT,CASSIGQGSEKLFF
NA,TRBV7-9,TRBJ2-2,15,NA,TGTGCCAGCAGCCTAAGCACCGGGAACACCGGGGAGCTGTTTTTT,CASSLSTGNTGELFF
NA,TRBV2,TRBJ2-7,13,NA,TGTGCCAGCAGTGACAATTGGGAATCGGGTCAGTACTTC,CASSDNWESGQYF
NA,TRBV4-1,TRBJ1-2,15,many,TGCGCCAGCAGCCAAGTAGGACGAGCTAACTATGGCTACACCTTC,CASSQVGRANYGYTF
NA,TRBV10-3,TRBJ2-1,14,NA,TGTGCCACCCGCGAGGGGAGCTCCTACAATGAGCAGTTCTTC,CATREGSSYNEQFF
TRBD1,TRBV12-3/TRBV12-4,TRBJ2-5,16,many,TGTGCCAGCAGTTTCAGGGGGCGAAAACTCCAAGAGACCCAGTACTTC,CASSFRGRKLQETQYF
NA,TRBV7-6,TRBJ2-5,17,NA,TGTGCCAGCAGCTTACCCCTGGGTGGGGGAACCGGGGATACGCAGTACTTC,CASSLPLGGGTGDTQYF
TRBD2,TRBV19,TRBJ2-2,15,NA,TGTGCCAGGGATACAGCGGGATTGGGCACCGGGGAGCTGTTTTTT,CARDTAGLGTGELFF
NA,TRBV2,TRBJ1-2,14,many,TGTGCCAGCAGTGATCGGGGGGCAGAGTATGGCTACACCTTC,CASSDRGAEYGYTF
TRBD2,TRBV12-3/TRBV12-4,TRBJ2-7,16,many,TGTGCCAGCAGTTTAGCGCCCAGCGGGAGGTCCTACGAGCAGTACTTC,CASSLAPSGRSYEQYF
TRBD1,TRBV5-1,TRBJ1-5,15,many,TGCGCCAGCAGCTTGGGGACAGGGGACAATCAGCCCCAGCATTTT,CASSLGTGDNQPQHF
TRBD1,TRBV7-2,TRBJ1-4,17,many,TGTGCCAGCAGCTGGGGACAGGTCTCGCCGTTTAATGAAAAACTGTTTTTT,CASSWGQVSPFNEKLFF
TRBD1,TRBV20-1,TRBJ1-1,13,NA,TGCAGTGCTAGGACAGGGTTGGCCTCTGAAGCTTTCTTT,CSARTGLASEAFF